The clone carrying this T cell receptor beta chain was observed many times. What it binds is unknown. Per the germline V gene, CDR1 is SGHDT and CDR2 is YYEEEE. This CDR3 is 16 amino acids long. V lost 3 bases and J lost 0, with 16 bases in between. Here immunoSEQ multiplex PCR was the method, and the copy in TCRdb shows in-frame clones only, minus some. In the table there are 350,000 or so clones, roughly 90% of which are singletons. This sample is part of a study of cytomegalovirus exposure and HLA in healthy donors. Study information: The same platform used for the 650 to 850 first-cohort repertoires was also used for the 95 to 150 validation repertoires, as a later analysis reported.

General study findings and limits: Cytomegalovirus-associated status was assigned to about 160 TCR beta chains. Clusters of TCRs from the first cohort tended to co-occur in the 90 to 150 validation repertoires (as a later analysis found).

The chain uses TRBV5-6 and TRBJ2-7, with D perhaps TRBD1 (5 bases). The sequence was collected from a woman in her late teens or twenties in good health and CMV-seronegative. The sample taken for sequencing was PBMCs. CDR3 sequence: CASSSHVGLFSYEQYF. The CDR3 DNA reads TGTGCCAGCAGCTCCCATGTGGGGCTGTTCTCCTACGAGCAGTACTTC.